Each of the 9 T cell receptor beta chains below was sequenced from the same sample in a study of blood T cell repertoires in COVID-19 (dated by TCRdb to about 2020). The library was prepared using the immunoSEQ multiplex PCR assay. This is the immuneACCESS table as TCRdb keeps it, with only in-frame sequences that have V and J called. A part of the clones is gone; compared with another copy, unresolved V genes explain less than half, and the rest is unexplained. The sample table holds fewer than 600,000 clones, of which roughly 89% were seen once. In total, the top ten clones hold 0.9% of the sample. The material sequenced was peripheral blood. These receptors came from a man between 18 and 29 years old with COVID-19, enrolled during active disease.

The gene calls are TRBV9 and TRBJ2-3, with 7 bases fitting TRBD2. The CDR3 covers 13 residues. The V segment lost 7 bases and the J segment 6 bases; nucleotides outside the gene matches: 8. Germline CDR1 and CDR2: SGDLS and YYNGEE. The DNA of the CDR3 is TGTGCCAGCGGGAGCGGGGATCTGGATACGCAGTATTTT. Protein product: CASGSGDLDTQYF.

This chain connects TRBV6-6 to TRBJ2-7; 8 nucleotides align to TRBD1. V was pared by 4 bases and J by 2 bases, with 4 bases of the junction left unmatched. The length of the CDR3 is 14 residues. Looked up from germline, CDR1 is MNHNY and CDR2 is SVGAGI (reference sequence). CDR3 residues: CASSFAGQAYEQYF. CDR3 nucleotides: TGTGCCAGCAGTTTTGCGGGACAGGCCTACGAGCAGTACTTC.

The chain links TRBV6-5 to TRBJ1-1; TRBD1 is a possible D gene (6 bases). Germline-derived CDR1 and CDR2 are MNHEY and SVGAGI. The V end was cut by 6 bases, the J end by 10 bases, with 12 bases between. This CDR3 comprises 11 residues. The CDR3 reads CASSWGGGAFF. The CDR3 DNA reads as TGTGCCAGCAGCTGGGGAGGGGGAGCTTTCTTT.

The chain has TRBV4-2 and TRBJ2-2; D not resolved. Germline CDR1 LGHNA, CDR2 YNFKEQ. CDR3 size: 17 residues. V lost 0 bases to trimming and J lost 2 bases, with 13 bases between them. The CDR3 loop is CASSQDAQALNTGELFF. CDR3 in DNA: TGTGCCAGCAGCCAAGACGCGCAGGCCCTAAACACCGGGGAGCTGTTTTTT.

The rearrangement joins TRBV7-9 to TRBJ1-2; TRBD1 might be the D (6 bases). CDR1 is SEHNR, CDR2 FQNEAQ, per germline (reference sequence). Trimming pared 4 bases from V and 4 bases from J, leaving 19 bases between. This CDR3 has 16 residues. The CDR3 nucleotides read TGTGCCAGCAGCTCCTACCAGGGGCTACTCCTCTATGGCTACACCTTC. It yields the protein CASSSYQGLLLYGYTF.

This clone was picked up one time. The chain carries TRBV7-9 and TRBJ2-7; TRBD2 agrees at 7 bases. The V segment lost 3 bases and the J segment 0 bases; nucleotides outside the gene matches: 2. This CDR3 spans 14 amino acids. Germline V gives CDR1 SEHNR, CDR2 FQNEAQ (reference sequence). In DNA, the CDR3 is TGTGCCAGCAGCTTCGGCGGGGGCTCCTACGAGCAGTACTTC. Translating gives CASSFGGGSYEQYF.

This rearrangement joins TRBV19 to TRBJ2-1, with D perhaps TRBD2 (5 bases). V was pared by 5 bases and J by 6 bases, with 17 bases between. CDR1 and CDR2 (germline): LNHDA, SQIVND (reference sequence). There are 15 residues in the CDR3. CDR3 amino acids: CASSLLLWEPNEQFF. CDR3 sequence (DNA): TGTGCCAGTAGTCTTCTTTTGTGGGAGCCCAATGAGCAGTTCTTC. The variable domain in full, completed from reference TRBV19 and TRBJ2-1, reads DGGITQSPKYLFRKEGQNVTLSCEQNLNHDAMYWYRQDPGQGLRLIYYSQIVNDFQKGDIAEGYSVSREKKESFPLTVTSAQKNPTAFYLCASSLLLWEPNEQFFGPGTRLTVL.

The chain combines TRBV29-1 with TRBJ2-7; 12 bases fit TRBD2. Germline CDR1 reads SQVTM; CDR2 reads ANQGSEA. V lost 4 bases and J lost 4; bases outside the gene matches: 8. This CDR3 region has 15 residues. The CDR3 loop is CSVGEGTSGLYEQYF. CDR3 bases: TGCAGCGTTGGGGAGGGGACTAGCGGGTTATACGAGCAGTACTTC.

The V call is TRBV10-3, the J call TRBJ2-1, with 9 positions matching TRBD1. CDR3 length equals 14 residues. Germline V lookup: CDR1 ENHRY, CDR2 SYGVKD. Losses at the gene ends were 1 base for V and 7 bases for J; bases not matched to a gene: 2. In DNA form, the CDR3 reads TGTGCCATCAGTGAGTTGGACAGGGGTAATGAGCAGTTCTTC. Translating gives CAISELDRGNEQFF.